The 28 T cell receptor beta chains below were found in one sample sequenced in a study of cytomegalovirus exposure and HLA in healthy donors. 13 Jbeta primers and 60 Vbeta primers were used for the PCR. The table came from immunoSEQ multiplex PCR; TCRdb's copy has only in-frame clones and leaves some out. The sample holds about 140,000 clones; roughly 9.6% are singletons and the top ten take roughly 6.4%. Sequenced input: PBMCs. The source of these receptors is a middle-aged woman in good health and CMV-seropositive.

This clone came up a few times. The rearrangement links TRBV7-8 to TRBJ1-5; 8 nucleotides line up with TRBD1. The V gene's germline CDR1 is SGHVS and CDR2 FQNEAQ. J was trimmed by 0 bases and V by 1 base; bases with no gene match: 5. The CDR3 sequence is 17 residues long. The CDR3, as DNA: TGTGCCAGCAGCTTAGGGACAGGGTCTTATAGCAATCAGCCCCAGCATTTT. Translating it yields CASSLGTGSYSNQPQHF.

This clone showed up just a few times. CDR3: CATSKRDSSNQPQHF. The CDR3 nucleotides read TGTGCCACCAGCAAACGGGACAGTAGCAATCAGCCCCAGCATTTT. The V gene is TRBV15, the J gene TRBJ1-5; 7 bases line up with TRBD1. The CDR3 has 15 amino acids. Germline V gene data show CDR1 as LNHNV and CDR2 as YYDKDF (reference sequence). V was clipped by 4 bases and J by 0 bases; unmatched bases: 3.

With respect to this clone: At one of its ends the junction is not consistent with the germline gene, which may arise from a read error. This chain uses TRBV5-6 with TRBJ2-3, with 9 bases that match TRBD1. CDR3 length: 16 residues. The V gene's germline CDR1 is SGHDT and CDR2 YYEEEE. CDR3 nucleotide sequence: TGTGCCAGCAGCCACCGACAGGGGGGTAGCACAGATGCGCAGTATTTT. Protein product: CASSHRQGGSTDAQYF.

As for this clone: Other nucleotide sequences from this sample produce the same CDR3. This chain's CDR3 is CASSLGRGGNSPLHF. Here the CDR3 DNA reads TGTGCCAGCAGCCTAGGGAGGGGTGGGAATTCACCCCTCCACTTT. This chain connects TRBV5-4 to TRBJ1-6; tentatively, D is TRBD1 (5 bases). Germline CDR1 is SGHNT and CDR2 is YYREEE (reference sequence). Deletions cut 4 bases from V and 7 bases from J, with 15 bases between. The CDR3 sequence is 15 residues long.

This clone was detected only a few times. The chain carries TRBV6-5 and TRBJ1-1; 7 bases map to TRBD1. Per germline, CDR1 MNHEY and CDR2 SVGAGI. This CDR3 region has 15 residues. After removal of 5 bases from V and 2 bases from J, the junction contained 8 bases not matched to a gene. The CDR3 spells CASSQPGTANTEAFF. In DNA, the CDR3 is TGTGCCAGCAGTCAACCCGGGACAGCCAACACTGAAGCTTTCTTT.

This clone appeared a few times. The chain is built from TRBV6-1 and TRBJ2-1, with 16 bases aligning to TRBD2. Germline values: CDR1 MNHNS, CDR2 SASEGT. The length of the CDR3 is 15 residues. With 4 bases clipped from V and 7 bases from J, the junction kept 1 base outside the gene matches. The CDR3 DNA sequence: TGTGCCAGCAGTGGGGGACTAGCGGGGGGGAATGAGCAGTTCTTC. This codes for CASSGGLAGGNEQFF.

This clone was observed a handful of times. The chain carries TRBV7-2 and TRBJ1-2; 8 bases align to TRBD1. The germline gives CDR1 SGHTA, CDR2 FQGNSA. This CDR3 contains 13 residues. Trimming took 2 bases from V and 6 from J; bases not matched to a gene: 2. CDR3: CASSLNRGNGYTF. The CDR3 region has the DNA TGTGCCAGCAGCTTAAACAGGGGGAATGGCTACACCTTC.

The chain couples TRBV9 to TRBJ2-7, with 7 positions matching TRBD2. Per germline, CDR1 SGDLS and CDR2 YYNGEE. The CDR3 has 13 amino acids. Trimming removed 1 base from V and 7 bases from J; junction bases left unmatched: 5. The CDR3 spells CASSVSRGGEQYF. DNA of the CDR3: TGTGCCAGCAGCGTAAGCCGGGGAGGGGAGCAGTACTTC.

This clone came up a few times. V gene TRBV18 combines with J gene TRBJ2-1; TRBD2 is a possible D gene (6 bases). Germline-derived CDR1 and CDR2 are KGHSH and LQKENI. The CDR3 is made up of 15 amino acids. Trimming cost V 2 bases and J 3 bases, with 11 bases left between them. The CDR3 here is CASSPSGRGYNEQFF. CDR3 DNA: TGTGCCAGCTCACCATCGGGGCGGGGCTACAATGAGCAGTTCTTC.

The chain has TRBV9 and TRBJ1-1, with 8 bases aligning to TRBD1. The CDR3 is made up of 14 amino acids. CDR1 is SGDLS and CDR2 is YYNGEE in the germline V gene. V was pared by 4 bases and J by 7 bases, with 9 bases of the junction left unmatched. The CDR3 reads CASSLSGGAYEAFF. The CDR3 coding sequence is TGTGCCAGCAGCTTATCAGGGGGCGCGTATGAAGCTTTCTTT.

The chain employs TRBV19 and TRBJ1-5, with D perhaps TRBD1 (5 bases). The CDR3 consists of 14 residues. Germline CDR1 LNHDA, CDR2 SQIVND (reference sequence). V dropped 2 bases and J dropped 4 bases, with 9 bases sitting between them. CDR3 nucleotides: TGTGCCAGTAGTATAAGTGGGGGGAATCAGCCCCAGCATTTT. It translates to CASSISGGNQPQHF.

This chain connects TRBV7-8 to TRBJ1-1; 9 bases are a match to TRBD1. V lost 5 bases, J lost 3 bases, and 4 bases stayed unmatched. The CDR3 consists of 14 residues. The germline V gene has CDR1 SGHVS and CDR2 FQNEAQ. The CDR3 DNA follows: TGTGCCAGCAGCGGCCGGACAGGGGACACTGAAGCTTTCTTT. Protein: CASSGRTGDTEAFF.

The chain combines TRBV7-2 with TRBJ2-2; a weak D match, TRBD1 (5 bases). Germline V lookup: CDR1 SGHTA, CDR2 FQGNSA. Trimming pared 3 bases from V and 5 bases from J, leaving 7 bases between. The CDR3 is 13 residues long. The CDR3 region is CASSFQGTGELFF. The CDR3 region has the DNA TGTGCCAGCAGCTTTCAGGGAACCGGGGAGCTGTTTTTT.

The gene calls are TRBV19 and TRBJ1-2, with D possibly matching TRBD1 (6 bases). The V end was cut by 0 bases, the J end by 7 bases, with 9 bases between. The length of the CDR3 is 13 residues. In germline, CDR1 is LNHDA, CDR2 SQIVND (reference sequence). The chain's CDR3 is CASSIETGSGYTF. The CDR3 DNA reads as TGTGCCAGTAGTATAGAAACAGGGAGTGGCTACACCTTC.

In this sample, this clone turned up a few times. The chain joins TRBV2 to TRBJ2-2, with a possible D match to TRBD2 (6 bases). The CDR3 length is 14 residues. Per germline, CDR1 SNHLY and CDR2 FYNNEI. The germline V and J ends were trimmed by 4 bases and 4 bases, with 10 bases remaining between them. The CDR3 sequence: CASSGRVVTGELFF. The CDR3 nucleotides read TGTGCCAGCAGTGGGAGGGTGGTCACCGGGGAGCTGTTTTTT.

Concerning this clone: Different DNA sequences within this sample yield the same CDR3. This chain uses TRBV5-4 with TRBJ1-1; 9 bases line up with TRBD1. This CDR3 comprises 15 residues. J lost 1 base, V lost 3 bases, and 4 bases had no gene match. Germline V lookup: CDR1 SGHNT, CDR2 YYREEE (reference sequence). The CDR3 coding sequence is TGTGCCAGCAGCTCGCCGGGACAGGGGAACACTGAAGCTTTCTTT. Its protein product is CASSSPGQGNTEAFF.

This clone turned up a few times. The chain combines TRBV20-1 with TRBJ1-2; D gene uncertain. V was cut by 0 bases and J by 8 bases, with 7 bases left in between. CDR3 length: 11 residues. Germline loops: CDR1 DFQATT, CDR2 SNEGSKA (reference sequence). The DNA of the CDR3 is TGCAGTGCTAGAGATAGCCGAGGCTACACCTTC. Its translation: CSARDSRGYTF.

CDR3 nucleotides: TGTGCCAGCAGCCCCCCCGGGGAGGGGAGTTCCTACGAGCAGTACTTC. Protein product: CASSPPGEGSSYEQYF. The chain is built from TRBV6-6 and TRBJ2-7; 7 positions agree with TRBD2. Germline V gene lookup returns CDR1 MNHNY and CDR2 SVGAGI (reference sequence). J was trimmed by 1 base and V by 6 bases; bases with no gene match: 12. CDR3 length: 16 amino acids.

This clone was detected a few times. J is TRBJ1-5 and V is TRBV19, with 7 bases identical to TRBD1. The germline CDR1 and CDR2 sequences are LNHDA and SQIVND (reference sequence). The ends lost 5 bases at V and 4 bases at J; junction bases unmatched: 8. The CDR3 sequence is 15 residues long. The CDR3, as DNA: TGTGCCAGTAGTGGACGGACAGGCGGGAATCAGCCCCAGCATTTT. This translates into CASSGRTGGNQPQHF. Using reference TRBV19 and TRBJ1-5 for the parts outside the CDR3, the full variable domain is DGGITQSPKYLFRKEGQNVTLSCEQNLNHDAMYWYRQDPGQGLRLIYYSQIVNDFQKGDIAEGYSVSREKKESFPLTVTSAQKNPTAFYLCASSGRTGGNQPQHFGDGTRLSIL.

This clone was detected only a few times. CDR3 amino acids: CASGDSTGELFF. CDR3 nucleotides: TGTGCCAGCGGGGACTCCACCGGGGAGCTGTTTTTT. The gene calls are TRBV9 and TRBJ2-2; the D gene is possibly TRBD2 (6 bases). Germline V gene lookup returns CDR1 SGDLS and CDR2 YYNGEE. The CDR3 spans 12 residues. V lost 7 bases to trimming and J lost 4 bases, with 8 bases between them.

This clone was detected only a few times. The chain uses TRBV2 and TRBJ2-7, with a possible D match to TRBD1 (5 bases). This CDR3 contains 12 residues. CDR1 and CDR2 from the germline V gene are SNHLY and FYNNEI. Deletions cut 3 bases from V and 9 bases from J, with 12 bases between. DNA for the CDR3: TGTGCCAGCAGTGAGGACATTTTCGGGCAGTACTTC. This translates into CASSEDIFGQYF.

The chain is built from TRBV5-1 and TRBJ2-7, with 8 bases aligning to TRBD1. After removal of 0 bases from V and 2 bases from J, the junction contained 1 base not matched to a gene. The germline CDR1 and CDR2 sequences are SGHRS and YFSETQ. There are 14 residues in the CDR3. In DNA form, the CDR3 reads TGCGCCAGCAGCTTGGTGGGACAGGCCTACGAGCAGTACTTC. Amino acids: CASSLVGQAYEQYF.

Regarding this clone: The sample holds other DNA sequences that translate to the same CDR3. The chain has TRBV19 and TRBJ1-2; 9 nucleotides agree with TRBD1. The V and J ends lost 5 bases and 5 bases, in that order; junction bases with no gene match: 3. This CDR3 comprises 13 residues. Germline lookup yields CDR1 LNHDA and CDR2 SQIVND (reference sequence). DNA for the CDR3: TGTGCCAGTAGTCCGGGACAGGGATATGGCTACACCTTC. As protein: CASSPGQGYGYTF.

A remark on this clone: The sample holds other DNA sequences that translate to the same CDR3. The chain links TRBV29-1 to TRBJ2-1, with D maybe TRBD1 (6 bases). CDR1 and CDR2 from the germline V gene are SQVTM and ANQGSEA. The CDR3 has 13 amino acids. DNA of the CDR3: TGCACCGTAACAGGGAGCGAAAGAAATGAGCAGTTCTTC. Amino acids: CTVTGSERNEQFF.

This clone was detected a few times. This chain joins TRBV5-1 and TRBJ2-2, with D perhaps TRBD1 (5 bases). Germline V gives CDR1 SGHRS, CDR2 YFSETQ. Trimming pared 4 bases from V and 5 bases from J, leaving 15 bases between. The CDR3 covers 15 residues. DNA for the CDR3: TGCGCCAGCAGCCTCTCAGGGATTGGGACCGGGGAGCTGTTTTTT. Translating it yields CASSLSGIGTGELFF.

This chain links TRBV6-5 with TRBJ2-7; 13 bases fit TRBD2. CDR3 length: 16 residues. The germline CDR1 and CDR2 sequences are MNHEY and SVGAGI. V shed 2 bases, J shed 2 bases, and the junction held 3 bases outside the gene matches. In DNA, the CDR3 is TGTGCCAGCAGTTACGGGACTAGCGGGGAACCCTACGAGCAGTACTTC. It yields the protein CASSYGTSGEPYEQYF.

The chain uses TRBV7-2 and TRBJ1-3; D is perhaps TRBD1 (6 bases). This CDR3 comprises 15 residues. The ends were cut back, 1 base at V and 4 bases at J, with 11 bases in the middle. Per germline, CDR1 SGHTA and CDR2 FQGNSA. The CDR3 DNA reads as TGTGCCAGCAGCTTAGGGGCAGGGGTGGGAAACACCATATATTTT. Its translation: CASSLGAGVGNTIYF. Combining the CDR3 with reference TRBV7-2 and TRBJ1-3 gives the whole variable domain GAGVSQSPSNKVTEKGKDVELRCDPISGHTALYWYRQSLGQGLEFLIYFQGNSAPDKSGLPSDRFSAERTGGSVSTLTIQRTQQEDSAVYLCASSLGAGVGNTIYFGEGSWLTVV.

This clone was picked up a small number of times. The gene calls are TRBV5-4 and TRBJ1-6, with D tentatively TRBD1 (5 bases). Germline loops: CDR1 SGHNT, CDR2 YYREEE (reference sequence). The CDR3 covers 14 residues. Trimming stripped 3 bases from V and 7 bases from J, with 11 bases between. The CDR3 loop reads CASSSPGGNSPLHF. The CDR3 nucleotides read TGTGCCAGCAGCTCCCCGGGGGGAAATTCACCCCTCCACTTT.